The present entry profiles one T cell receptor beta chain with its context. Its specificity is not known. A read error is possible here, since a much larger clone lies one base away. This entry is derived from a study of molecular identifiers for immune sequencing clone quantification. The study's findings and limits: Among effectors, clones above 20 RNA copies held over 98% of molecules; among naive cells, under 1%.

Sorting captured naive CD8 T cells as CD8+CD4-CCR7+CD45RA+. In germline, CDR1 is DFQATT, CDR2 SNEGSKA (reference sequence). CDR3 length equals 15 residues. Listed TCR primers and previously described methods were used for bulk TCR libraries. Via MiXCR, TCRdb re-called the PCR reads, giving one row per CDR3 protein. Seen here are some 70,000 distinct CDR3 sequences, around 18% observed once, and the top ten hold around 1.4%. Sequenced sample: naive CD8+ T cells from blood, with Jurkat cell RNA spiked in. Regarding subset: FACS-sorted CD8+CD4-CCR7+CD45RA+ naive T cells. This TCR came from a human donor in good health. Some libraries in this study had Jurkat cell RNA spiked in. The chain is built from TRBV20-1 and TRBJ2-1, with D possibly matching TRBD1 (6 bases). The DNA of the CDR3 is TGCAGTGCTAGAGATCCAGGGGAGTCCTACAATGAGCAGTCCTTC. Its translation is CSARDPGESYNEQSF.